Included here is one T cell receptor beta chain sequence, with context. This specimen comes from a study of response to subunit inactivated influenza vaccine. V lost 6 bases and J lost 4, with 19 bases in between. Germline CDR1 is MNHNS and CDR2 is SASEGT. There are 16 residues in the CDR3. TCRdb itself ran the RT-PCR reads through MiXCR, one entry per CDR3 protein. The sample carries 500,000 to 600,000 distinct CDR3 sequences, approximately 15% recorded once. The chain joins TRBV6-1 to TRBJ1-5; D remains ambiguous. The TCR was taken from a man aged 45-69 years who received an inactivated influenza vaccine. Material: CD4+ T cells sorted from PBMCs, obtained less than 25 months after vaccination. The CDR3 bases are TGTGCCAGCAGCCACGACTGGGTACGGGGTAATCAGCCCCAGCATTTT. This translates into CASSHDWVRGNQPQHF.